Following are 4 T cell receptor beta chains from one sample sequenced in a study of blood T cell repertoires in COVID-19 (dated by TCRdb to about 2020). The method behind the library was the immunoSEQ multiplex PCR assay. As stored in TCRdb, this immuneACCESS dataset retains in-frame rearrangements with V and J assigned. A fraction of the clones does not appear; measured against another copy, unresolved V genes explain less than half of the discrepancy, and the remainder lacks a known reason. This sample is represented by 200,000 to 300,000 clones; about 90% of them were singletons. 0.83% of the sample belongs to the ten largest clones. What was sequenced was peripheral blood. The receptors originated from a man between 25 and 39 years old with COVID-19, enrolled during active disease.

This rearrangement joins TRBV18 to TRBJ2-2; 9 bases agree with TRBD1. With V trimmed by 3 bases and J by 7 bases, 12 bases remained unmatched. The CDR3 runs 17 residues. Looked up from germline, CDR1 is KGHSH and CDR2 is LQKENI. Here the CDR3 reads CASSPPGQGVKIGELFF. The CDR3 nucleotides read TGTGCCAGCTCACCTCCGGGACAGGGAGTGAAGATCGGGGAGCTGTTTTTT.

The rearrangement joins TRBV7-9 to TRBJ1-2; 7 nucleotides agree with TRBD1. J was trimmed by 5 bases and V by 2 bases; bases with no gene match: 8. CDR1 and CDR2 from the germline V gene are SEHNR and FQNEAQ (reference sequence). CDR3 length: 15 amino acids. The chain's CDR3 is CASSLQGEDPYGYTF. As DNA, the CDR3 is TGTGCCAGCAGCTTACAGGGGGAGGATCCTTATGGCTACACCTTC. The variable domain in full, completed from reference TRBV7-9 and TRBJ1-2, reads DTGVSQNPRHKITKRGQNVTFRCDPISEHNRLYWYRQTLGQGPEFLTYFQNEAQLEKSRLLSDRFSAERPKGSFSTLEIQRTEQGDSAMYLCASSLQGEDPYGYTFGSGTRLTVV.

The CDR3 region has the DNA TGTGCCAGCAGCCTTGCGACCTACGAGCAGTACTTC. Protein: CASSLATYEQYF. The chain combines TRBV3-1 (or the pseudogene TRBV3-2) with TRBJ2-7; D gene unclear. The germline CDR1 and CDR2 sequences are LGHDT and YNNKEL (reference sequence). CDR3 length: 12 amino acids. Deletions cut 4 bases from V and 2 bases from J, with 6 bases between.

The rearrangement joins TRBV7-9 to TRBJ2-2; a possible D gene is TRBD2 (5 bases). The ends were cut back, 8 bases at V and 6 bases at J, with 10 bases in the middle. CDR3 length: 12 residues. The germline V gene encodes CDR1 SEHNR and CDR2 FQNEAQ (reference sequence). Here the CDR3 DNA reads TGTGCCAGCTTTGCTAGCTCCGGGGAGCTGTTTTTT. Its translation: CASFASSGELFF.